Shown below are 10 T cell receptor beta chains from a single sample sequenced in a study of neurological immune-mediated disorders. TCRdb ran MiXCR on the 5' RACE reads and lists one entry per CDR3 protein. Here the sample spans 40,000 to 55,000 distinct CDR3 sequences, approximately 6.2% being singletons. Sequenced material: CD4+ T cells from blood. All receptors come from a woman aged 18-29 years with multiple sclerosis.

This clonotype was seen many times. This sequence joins TRBV6-2 or TRBV6-3 and TRBJ2-2; TRBD2 matches at 10 bases. Germline V gives CDR1 MNHEY, CDR2 SVGEGT. This CDR3 comprises 13 residues. V was clipped by 4 bases and J by 8 bases; unmatched bases: 1. CDR3 nucleotides: TGTGCCAGCAGTTCTAGCGGGAGAGGGGAGCTGTTTTTT. This encodes CASSSSGRGELFF.

This clonotype was detected ten times or more. The CDR3 here is CASSYPGRTVNEQFF. DNA of the CDR3: TGTGCCAGCAGTTACCCGGGACGGACCGTCAATGAGCAGTTCTTC. The chain employs TRBV6-5 and TRBJ2-1; the D gene could be TRBD1 or TRBD2 (5 bases each). This CDR3 has 15 residues. The germline V gene encodes CDR1 MNHEY and CDR2 SVGAGI. Trimming stripped 2 bases from V and 6 bases from J, with 14 bases between.

This clonotype was seen repeatedly, ten times or more. The chain is built from TRBV9 and TRBJ2-2; weak D call: TRBD2 (5 bases). This CDR3 is 14 amino acids long. Trimming took 4 bases from V and 8 from J, leaving 15 bases between them. Germline CDR1 is SGDLS and CDR2 is YYNGEE. CDR3 sequence (DNA): TGTGCCAGCAGCTCCCAAAGCACTAGGGGGGAGCTGTTTTTT. Translation gives CASSSQSTRGELFF.

Comments on this clonotype: Its ends do not fully match the called genes, so a read error is possible. V and J are TRBV7-7 and TRBJ2-5; D perhaps matches TRBD2 (6 bases). The CDR3 extends over 14 amino acids. Per germline, CDR1 SSHAT and CDR2 FNYEAQ (reference sequence). CDR3 coding DNA: TGTGCTAGCAGCTTAGCTGTGGGACTCGGTGAGCAGTACTTC. This encodes CASSLAVGLGEQYF. The full variable domain, in which reference TRBV7-7 and TRBJ2-5 provide the parts outside the CDR3, is GAGVSQSPRYKVTKRGQDVTLRCDPISSHATLYWYQQALGQGPEFLTYFNYEAQPDKSGLPSDRFSAERPEGSISTLTIQRTEQRDSAMYRCASSLAVGLGEQYFGPGTRLLVL.

This clonotype has ten or more counts. The chain's CDR3 is CASSWDSTGELFF. The CDR3 nucleotides are TGTGCCAGCTCATGGGACTCCACCGGGGAGCTGTTTTTT. The chain recombines TRBV18 with TRBJ2-2, with a tentative D call TRBD2 (6 bases). Per the germline V gene, CDR1 is KGHSH and CDR2 is LQKENI. This CDR3 region has 13 residues. Trimming stripped 5 bases from V and 4 bases from J, with 8 bases between. Full variable domain (rest looked up from reference TRBV18 and TRBJ2-2): NAGVMQNPRHLVRRRGQEARLRCSPMKGHSHVYWYRQLPEEGLKFMVYLQKENIIDESGMPKERFSAEFPKEGPSILRIQQVVRGDSAAYFCASSWDSTGELFFGEGSRLTVL.

This clonotype is medium-sized in the sample. The chain is built from TRBV12-3 or TRBV12-4 and TRBJ1-2; no reliable D call. The CDR3 is made up of 14 amino acids. Trimming shortened V by 1 base and J by 2 bases, and 8 bases separated the two germline ends. CDR3 sequence reads: CASSLGLANYGYTF. In DNA form, the CDR3 reads TGTGCCAGCAGTTTAGGGTTGGCAAACTATGGCTACACCTTC.

There are many counts of this clonotype. This sequence joins TRBV24-1 and TRBJ2-6; unclear D gene. The V gene's germline CDR1 is KGHDR and CDR2 SFDVKD. This CDR3 region has 17 residues. V was shortened by 4 bases and J by 0 bases, with 12 bases between the two germline ends. This CDR3 reads CATSDPYLSSGANVLTF. DNA of the CDR3: TGTGCCACCAGTGACCCATACCTGAGCTCTGGGGCCAACGTCCTGACTTTC.

The chain couples TRBV12-3 or TRBV12-4 to TRBJ1-1; D gene unclear. The CDR3 is 12 amino acids. Between the trimmed V and J ends, which lost 5 bases and 5 bases, there was a span of 9 bases. The chain's CDR3 is CASSLGRTEAFF. The CDR3, as DNA: TGTGCCAGCAGTCTTGGAAGGACTGAAGCTTTCTTT.

This clonotype turned up a few times. The rearrangement links TRBV4-3 to TRBJ1-2; TRBD1 might be the D (5 bases). Trimming left V 0 bases short and J 4 bases short, with 9 bases between. CDR1 LGHNA and CDR2 YSLEER come from the germline V gene. This CDR3 is 14 amino acids long. The CDR3 DNA is TGCGCCAGCAGCCAAGATCCCACAGGCTATGGCTACACCTTC. Translated: CASSQDPTGYGYTF.

As for this clonotype: This sequence may be a read error, since a much larger clone differs from it by one base. This chain's CDR3 is CASNFPGNEQYF. Written as DNA, the CDR3 is TGTGCCAGCAACTTCCCCGGCAATGAGCAGTACTTC. This rearrangement joins TRBV7-3 to TRBJ2-5; D not resolved. V was shortened by 7 bases and J by 11 bases, with 17 bases between the two germline ends. The CDR3 has 12 amino acids. Germline V gene data show CDR1 as SGHTA and CDR2 as FQGTGA. Full variable domain (outside the CDR3, taken from reference TRBV7-3 and TRBJ2-5): GAGVSQTPSNKVTEKGKYVELRCDPISGHTALYWYRQSLGQGPEFLIYFQGTGAADDSGLPNDRFFAVRPEGSVSTLKIQRTERGDSAVYLCASNFPGNEQYFGPGTRLLVL.